This record covers a single T cell receptor (beta chain). This clonotype was detected only a few times. Its recognized antigen is unknown. One base away there is no much larger clone; base qualities are not given. The data were obtained in a study of T-cell memory formation after mild COVID-19 (dated by TCRdb to about 2021). Study-level background: Most TCR sequence clusters were specific to one of the two donors. T-cell clones expanding and contracting after mild COVID-19 in two donors were tracked by longitudinal TCRalpha and TCRbeta repertoire sequencing. The cohort comprised two young, previously healthy adult volunteers, one female and one male.

Ficoll-Paque density gradient centrifugation was the method used to isolate PBMCs. Instrument on record: Illumina NovaSeq 6000. Using 5'RACE with constant-segment primers, TCRalpha and TCRbeta cDNA libraries were constructed, with sample barcodes and unique molecular identifiers added in the process. RNA was extracted from every sample with Trizol reagent. The libraries were amplified in two PCR steps, and the second step added a second sample barcode and Illumina TruSeq adapters. The libraries were sequenced on an Illumina NovaSeq using 2 x 150 bp paired-end reads. On the authors' methods: Demultiplexing of reads and collapsing into UMI-guided consensus sequences were performed with migec v1.2.7. Using mixcr v2.1.11, UMI consensuses were aligned to TRA and TRB V and J templates and then assembled into clonotypes. A clonotype was counted as expanded or contracted only if both edgeR and NoisET called the change significant, with noise models trained on biological replicates. For edgeR calls, the cutoffs were a false discovery rate-adjusted p below 0.01 and a log2 fold-change threshold of 1. As an exploratory analysis of dynamics, PCA with hierarchical clustering was applied to max-normalized trajectories of the 1000 most abundant clonotypes. Separately sequenced CD4+ and CD8+ repertoires were used to assign the CD4 or CD8 phenotype of responding clones. Using fastp at Q25 and MiXCR, TCRdb reprocessed the public reads and kept productive beta chains. Each CDR3 protein gets just one entry, which takes the most common genes and DNA from the rows behind it. The authors' filters were not applied to this entry. A total of about 340,000 distinct CDR3 sequences appear in this sample, approximately 15% of them only once. Around 20% of the sample is in the top ten clones.

Reading from cysteine to phenylalanine, the CDR3 counts 14 amino acids. Only the CDR3 portion is preserved as DNA: 42 bases, with reading frame beginning at the first base. The germline V gene provides CDR1 SNHLY and CDR2 FYNNEI. V sheds 3 bases and J sheds 6 bases, leaving 12 bases between their ends. Broad study findings and their caveats: Contracting CD4+ clones appeared mostly in the CM and EM memory subsets, whereas CD8+ clones were enriched in EMRA. From day 15 to 85, contracting clones showed balanced CD4/CD8 phenotypes, whereas a second wave of clones that expanded from day 15 to 37 leaned towards CD4+. The study covered only a couple of mild cases, and larger cohorts including severe cases with pre-infection samples were considered necessary. SARS-CoV-2 specificity was not confirmed for the second-wave clones peaking on day 37. Some responding clones were detected in pre-infection memory, suggesting pre-existing cross-reactive memory T cells joined the SARS-CoV-2 response.

This clonotype was sampled from a man between 18 and 29 years old who had mild COVID-19 (a few samples of this study predate the infection). The sample titles of this study are shuffled in the database, so cell type and time point are left out; the donor was told from shared clones. Recombination connected TRBV2 to TRBJ1-5; a tentative D call is TRBD1 (5 bases match). The sample consisted of PBMCs or a T cell subset sorted from them (not recorded which). The DNA reads as follows: TGTGCCAGCAGTGAGTCGGCAGGGTCTCAGCCCCAGCATTTT. Its protein is CASSESAGSQPQHF.